This T cell receptor (beta chain) derives from a study of blood T cell repertoires in COVID-19. In the study overall: T cells, B-cell-depleted T cells, or PBMCs supplied cDNA or gDNA.

This clone was recorded once. This CDR3 region has 14 residues. The V and J ends lost 3 bases and 2 bases respectively, with 10 bases between them. The germline gives CDR1 LNHDA, CDR2 SQIVND (reference sequence). Profiled with immunoSEQ multiplex PCR; TCRdb holds only in-frame clones, not every one. In the table there are about 440,000 clones, about 90% of which are singletons. Individuals drawn from 24 US areas were about 18 to 100 years old. This receptor was identified in a woman aged 18-29 years with acute COVID-19. Sequenced: PBMCs or T cells enriched from blood (not recorded which). This chain joins TRBV19 and TRBJ2-5; D remains ambiguous. The CDR3 here is CASSITGAQETQYF. The CDR3 nucleotides are TGTGCCAGTAGTATCACCGGTGCACAAGAGACCCAGTACTTC. The variable domain in full, completed from reference TRBV19 and TRBJ2-5, reads DGGITQSPKYLFRKEGQNVTLSCEQNLNHDAMYWYRQDPGQGLRLIYYSQIVNDFQKGDIAEGYSVSREKKESFPLTVTSAQKNPTAFYLCASSITGAQETQYFGPGTRLLVL.